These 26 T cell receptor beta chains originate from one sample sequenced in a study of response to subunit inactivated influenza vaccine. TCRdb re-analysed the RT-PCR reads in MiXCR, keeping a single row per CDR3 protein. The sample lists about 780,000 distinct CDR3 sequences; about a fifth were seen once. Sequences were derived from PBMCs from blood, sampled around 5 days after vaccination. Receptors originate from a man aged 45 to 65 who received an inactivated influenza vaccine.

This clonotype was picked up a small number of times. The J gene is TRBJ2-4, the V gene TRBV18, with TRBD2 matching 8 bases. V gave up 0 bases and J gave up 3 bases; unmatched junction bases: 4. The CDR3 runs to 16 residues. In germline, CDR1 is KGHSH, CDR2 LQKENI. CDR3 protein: CASSPPPGLDKNIQYF. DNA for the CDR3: TGTGCCAGCTCACCACCCCCGGGACTAGACAAAAACATTCAGTACTTC.

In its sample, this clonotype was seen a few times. The CDR3 protein is CASSFLGTSGAYEQYF. CDR3 bases: TGTGCCAGCAGTTTCCTGGGGACTAGCGGAGCCTACGAGCAGTACTTC. V and J are TRBV27 and TRBJ2-7, with TRBD2 matching over 11 bases. The CDR3 sequence is 16 residues long. Trimming took 3 bases from V and 2 from J; bases not matched to a gene: 6. Germline lookup yields CDR1 MNHEY and CDR2 SMNVEV (reference sequence).

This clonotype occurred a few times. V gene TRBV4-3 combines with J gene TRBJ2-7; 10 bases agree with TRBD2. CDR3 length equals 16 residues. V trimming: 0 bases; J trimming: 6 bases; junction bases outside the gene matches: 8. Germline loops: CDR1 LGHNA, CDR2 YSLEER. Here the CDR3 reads CASSQDWTLAGSEQYF. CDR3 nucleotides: TGCGCCAGCAGCCAAGATTGGACACTAGCGGGATCCGAGCAGTACTTC.

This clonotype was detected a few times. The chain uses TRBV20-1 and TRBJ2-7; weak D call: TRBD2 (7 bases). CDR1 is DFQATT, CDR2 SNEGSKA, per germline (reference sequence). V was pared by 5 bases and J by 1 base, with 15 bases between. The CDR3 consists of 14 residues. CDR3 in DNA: TGCAGTGCTCAGGGGACTACTTATTCCTACGAGCAGTACTTC. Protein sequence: CSAQGTTYSYEQYF.

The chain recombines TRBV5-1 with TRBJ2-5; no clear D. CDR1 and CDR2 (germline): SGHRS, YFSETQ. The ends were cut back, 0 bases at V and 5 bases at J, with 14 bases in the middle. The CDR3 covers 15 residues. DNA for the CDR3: TGCGCCAGCAGCTTGGCAACGACGGGTTCGGAGACCCAGTACTTC. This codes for CASSLATTGSETQYF.

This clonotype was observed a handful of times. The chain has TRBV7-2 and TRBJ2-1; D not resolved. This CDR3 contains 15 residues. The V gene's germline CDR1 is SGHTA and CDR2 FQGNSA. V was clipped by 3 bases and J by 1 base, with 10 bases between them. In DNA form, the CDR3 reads TGTGCCAGCAGCTTCGGCAGTTTGTCCTACAATGAGCAGTTCTTC. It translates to CASSFGSLSYNEQFF.

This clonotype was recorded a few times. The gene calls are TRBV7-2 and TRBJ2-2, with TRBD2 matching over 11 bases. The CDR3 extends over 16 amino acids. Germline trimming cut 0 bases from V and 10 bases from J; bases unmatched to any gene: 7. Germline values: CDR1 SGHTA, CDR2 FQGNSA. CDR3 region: CASSLAGTSGSKELFF. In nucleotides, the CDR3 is TGTGCCAGCAGCTTAGCAGGGACTAGCGGCTCGAAGGAGCTGTTTTTT.

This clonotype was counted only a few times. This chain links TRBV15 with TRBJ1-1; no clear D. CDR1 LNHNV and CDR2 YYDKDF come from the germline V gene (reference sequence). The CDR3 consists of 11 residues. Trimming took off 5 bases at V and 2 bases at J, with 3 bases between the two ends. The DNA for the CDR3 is TGTGCCACCAGCTCAAACACTGAAGCTTTCTTT. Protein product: CATSSNTEAFF.

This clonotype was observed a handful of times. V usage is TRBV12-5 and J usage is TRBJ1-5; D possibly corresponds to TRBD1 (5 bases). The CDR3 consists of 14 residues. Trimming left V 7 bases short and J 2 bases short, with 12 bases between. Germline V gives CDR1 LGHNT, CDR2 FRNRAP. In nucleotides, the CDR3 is TGTGCTAGTGCCCGCGGGGACGGCAATCAGCCCCAGCATTTT. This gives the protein CASARGDGNQPQHF.

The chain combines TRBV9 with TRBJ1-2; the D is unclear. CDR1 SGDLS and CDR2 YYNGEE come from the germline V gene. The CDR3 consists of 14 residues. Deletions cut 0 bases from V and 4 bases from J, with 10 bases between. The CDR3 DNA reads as TGTGCCAGCAGCGTAGGAACAGCCCGCTATGGCTACACCTTC. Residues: CASSVGTARYGYTF.

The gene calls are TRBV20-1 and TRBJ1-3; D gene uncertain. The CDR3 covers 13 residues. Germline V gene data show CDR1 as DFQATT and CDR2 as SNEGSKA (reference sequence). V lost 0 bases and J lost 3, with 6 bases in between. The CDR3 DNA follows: TGCAGTGCTAGAGATACTCGTGGAAACACCATATATTTT. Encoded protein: CSARDTRGNTIYF.

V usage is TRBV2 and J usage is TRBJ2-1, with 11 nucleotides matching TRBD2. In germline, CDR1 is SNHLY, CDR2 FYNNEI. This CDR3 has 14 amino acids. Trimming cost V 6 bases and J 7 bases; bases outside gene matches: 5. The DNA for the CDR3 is TGTGCCAGCAGGGGACTAGCGGAGGGGAATGAGCAGTTCTTC. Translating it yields CASRGLAEGNEQFF.

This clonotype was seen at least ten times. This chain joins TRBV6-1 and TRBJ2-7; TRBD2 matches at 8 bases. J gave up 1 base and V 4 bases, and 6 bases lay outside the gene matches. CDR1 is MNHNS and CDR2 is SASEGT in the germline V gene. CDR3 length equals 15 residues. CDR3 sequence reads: CASSAPGLGSYEQYF. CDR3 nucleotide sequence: TGTGCCAGCAGTGCCCCGGGACTAGGATCCTACGAGCAGTACTTC.

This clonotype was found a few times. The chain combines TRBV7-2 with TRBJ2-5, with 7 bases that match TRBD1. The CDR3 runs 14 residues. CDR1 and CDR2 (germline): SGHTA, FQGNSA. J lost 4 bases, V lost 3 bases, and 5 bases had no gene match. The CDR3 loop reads CASSFRYRGETQYF. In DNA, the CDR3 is TGTGCCAGCAGCTTTCGATACAGGGGAGAGACCCAGTACTTC.

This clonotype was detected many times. CDR3 loop: CASSYRAPYNEQFF. CDR3 nucleotides: TGCGCCAGCAGCTACCGGGCTCCCTACAATGAGCAGTTCTTC. The genes are TRBV5-1 and TRBJ2-1; D uncertain. The CDR3 sequence is 14 residues long. With 3 bases removed from V and 2 bases from J, the gap between germline ends came to 9 bases. The germline V gene encodes CDR1 SGHRS and CDR2 YFSETQ.

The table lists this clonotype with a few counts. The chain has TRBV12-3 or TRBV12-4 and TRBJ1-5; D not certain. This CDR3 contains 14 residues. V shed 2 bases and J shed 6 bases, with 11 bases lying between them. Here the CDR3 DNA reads TGTGCCAGCAGTTTACGTACTTTCGGTCAGCCCCAGCATTTT. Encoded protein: CASSLRTFGQPQHF.

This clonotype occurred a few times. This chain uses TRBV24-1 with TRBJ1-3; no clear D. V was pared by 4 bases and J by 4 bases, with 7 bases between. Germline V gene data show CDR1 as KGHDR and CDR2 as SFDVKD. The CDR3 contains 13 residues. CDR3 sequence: CATSDWSGNTIYF. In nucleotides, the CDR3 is TGTGCCACCAGTGACTGGTCCGGAAACACCATATATTTT.

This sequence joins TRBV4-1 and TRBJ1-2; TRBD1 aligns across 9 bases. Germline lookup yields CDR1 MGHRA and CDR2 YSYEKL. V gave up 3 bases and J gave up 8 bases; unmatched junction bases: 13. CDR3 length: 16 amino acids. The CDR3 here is CASSQATRTGEGGYTF. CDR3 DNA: TGCGCCAGCAGCCAGGCCACCAGGACAGGGGAAGGGGGCTACACCTTC.

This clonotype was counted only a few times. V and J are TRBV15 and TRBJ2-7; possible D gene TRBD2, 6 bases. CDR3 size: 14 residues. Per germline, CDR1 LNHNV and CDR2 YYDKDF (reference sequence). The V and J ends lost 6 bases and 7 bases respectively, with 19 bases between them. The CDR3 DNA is TGTGCCACCAGTTACGACGGAGGGAATAAGGAGCAGTACTTC. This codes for CATSYDGGNKEQYF.

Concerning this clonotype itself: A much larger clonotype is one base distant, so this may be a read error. CDR3 in DNA: TGTCCCAGCAGTCCAACAGGACAGTGGACCGAAGCTTTCTTT. Protein product: CPSSPTGQWTEAFF. The chain has TRBV12-3 or TRBV12-4 and TRBJ1-1; maybe TRBD1 (6 bases). The CDR3 loop spans 14 amino acids.

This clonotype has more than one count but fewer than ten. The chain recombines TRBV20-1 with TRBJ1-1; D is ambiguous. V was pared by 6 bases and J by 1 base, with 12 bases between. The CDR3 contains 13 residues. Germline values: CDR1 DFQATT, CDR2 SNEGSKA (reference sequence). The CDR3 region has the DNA TGCAGTGCCCAAACATCAGCGAACACTGAAGCTTTCTTT. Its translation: CSAQTSANTEAFF.

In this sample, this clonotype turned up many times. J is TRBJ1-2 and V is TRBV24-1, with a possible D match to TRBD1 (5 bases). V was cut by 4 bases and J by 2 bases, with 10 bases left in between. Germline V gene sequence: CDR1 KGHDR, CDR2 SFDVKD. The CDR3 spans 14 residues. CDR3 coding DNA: TGTGCCACCAGTGACCAGACAGTAAACTATGGCTACACCTTC. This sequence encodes CATSDQTVNYGYTF.

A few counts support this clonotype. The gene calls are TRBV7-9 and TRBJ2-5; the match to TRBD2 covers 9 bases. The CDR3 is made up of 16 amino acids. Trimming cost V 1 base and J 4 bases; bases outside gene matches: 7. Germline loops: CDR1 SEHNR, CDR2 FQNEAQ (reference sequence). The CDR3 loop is CASSLEGLAASETQYF. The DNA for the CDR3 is TGTGCCAGCAGCTTAGAGGGACTAGCAGCATCAGAGACCCAGTACTTC. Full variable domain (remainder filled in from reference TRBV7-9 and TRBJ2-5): DTGVSQNPRHKITKRGQNVTFRCDPISEHNRLYWYRQTLGQGPEFLTYFQNEAQLEKSRLLSDRFSAERPKGSFSTLEIQRTEQGDSAMYLCASSLEGLAASETQYFGPGTRLLVL.

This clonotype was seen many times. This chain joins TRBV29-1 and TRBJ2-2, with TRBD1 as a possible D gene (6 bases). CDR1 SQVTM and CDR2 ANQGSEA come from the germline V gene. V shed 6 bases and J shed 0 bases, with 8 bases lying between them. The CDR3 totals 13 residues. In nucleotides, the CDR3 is TGCAGCGTAGACAGGTCGAACACCGGGGAGCTGTTTTTT. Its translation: CSVDRSNTGELFF.

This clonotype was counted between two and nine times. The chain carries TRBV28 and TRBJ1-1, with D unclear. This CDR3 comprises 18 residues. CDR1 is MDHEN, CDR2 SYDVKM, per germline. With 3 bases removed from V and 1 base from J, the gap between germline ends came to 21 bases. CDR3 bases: TGTGCCAGCAGTTTCCCCACCATGACACCCGGACGGAACACTGAAGCTTTCTTT. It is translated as CASSFPTMTPGRNTEAFF.

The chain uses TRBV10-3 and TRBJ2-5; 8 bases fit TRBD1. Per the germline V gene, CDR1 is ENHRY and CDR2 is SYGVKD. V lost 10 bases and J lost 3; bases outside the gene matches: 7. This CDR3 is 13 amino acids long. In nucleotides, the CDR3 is TGTGCCACACAGGGGGTTCTAGAAGAGACCCAGTACTTC. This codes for CATQGVLEETQYF.